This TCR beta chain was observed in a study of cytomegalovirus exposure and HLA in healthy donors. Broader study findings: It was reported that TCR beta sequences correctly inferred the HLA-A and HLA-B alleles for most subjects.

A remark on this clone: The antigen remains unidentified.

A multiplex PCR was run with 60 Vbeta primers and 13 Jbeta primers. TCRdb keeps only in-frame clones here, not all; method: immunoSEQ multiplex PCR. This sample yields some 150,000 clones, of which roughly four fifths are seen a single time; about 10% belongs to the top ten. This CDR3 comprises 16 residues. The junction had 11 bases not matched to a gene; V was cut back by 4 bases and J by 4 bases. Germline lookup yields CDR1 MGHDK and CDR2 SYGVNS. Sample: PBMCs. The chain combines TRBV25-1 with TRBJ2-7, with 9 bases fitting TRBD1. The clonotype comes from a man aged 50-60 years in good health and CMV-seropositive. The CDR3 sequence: CASSGPGQGSRYEQYF. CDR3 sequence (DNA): TGTGCCAGCAGTGGACCGGGACAGGGAAGTAGATACGAGCAGTACTTC.